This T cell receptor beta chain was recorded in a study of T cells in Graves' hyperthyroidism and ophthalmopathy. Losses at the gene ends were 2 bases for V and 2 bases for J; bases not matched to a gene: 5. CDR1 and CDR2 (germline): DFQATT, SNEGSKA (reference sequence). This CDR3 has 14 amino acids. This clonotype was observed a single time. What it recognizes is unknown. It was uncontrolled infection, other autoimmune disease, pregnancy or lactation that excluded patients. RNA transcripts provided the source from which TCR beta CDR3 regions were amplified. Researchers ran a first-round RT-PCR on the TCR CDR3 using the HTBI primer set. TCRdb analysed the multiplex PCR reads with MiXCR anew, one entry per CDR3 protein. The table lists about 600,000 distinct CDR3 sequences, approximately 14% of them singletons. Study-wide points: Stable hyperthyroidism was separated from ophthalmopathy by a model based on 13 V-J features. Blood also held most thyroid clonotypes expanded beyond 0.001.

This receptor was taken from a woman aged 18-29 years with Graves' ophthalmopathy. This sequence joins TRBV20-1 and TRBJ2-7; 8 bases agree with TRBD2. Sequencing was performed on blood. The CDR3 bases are TGCAGTGCTAGACCCGGACTAGCCGCCTACGAGCAGTACTTC. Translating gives CSARPGLAAYEQYF.